This TCR beta chain comes out of a study of T-cell reconstitution after alpha-beta-depleted transplantation in children. This sample's TCRbeta library carried unique molecular identifier barcodes. TCRdb reprocessed the PCR reads via MiXCR and lists one record per CDR3 protein. The profile shows about 340,000 distinct CDR3 sequences, 9% to 12% of them singletons. The germline CDR1 and CDR2 sequences are SQVTM and ANQGSEA. CDR3 size: 13 residues. Trimming cost V 4 bases and J 1 base; bases outside gene matches: 3. This rearrangement joins TRBV29-1 to TRBJ1-1, with 7 bases fitting TRBD1. The origin of this receptor is a human donor who donated a stem cell graft to a child with acute lymphoblastic leukemia. The sequencing used PBMCs from the stem cell graft donor, collected from the stem cell graft. The CDR3 here is CSVVRGPNTEAFF. CDR3 coding DNA: TGCAGCGTTGTGAGGGGGCCGAACACTGAAGCTTTCTTT.